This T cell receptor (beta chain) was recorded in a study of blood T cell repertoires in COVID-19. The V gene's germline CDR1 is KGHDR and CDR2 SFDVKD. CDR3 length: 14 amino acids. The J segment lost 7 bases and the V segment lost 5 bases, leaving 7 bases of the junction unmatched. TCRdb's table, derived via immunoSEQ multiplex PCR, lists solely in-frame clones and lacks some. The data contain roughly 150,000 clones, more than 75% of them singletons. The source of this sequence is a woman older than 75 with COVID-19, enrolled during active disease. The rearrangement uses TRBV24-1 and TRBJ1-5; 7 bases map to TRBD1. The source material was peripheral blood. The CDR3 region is CATSGQGNGQPQHF. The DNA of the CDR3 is TGTGCCACCAGTGGACAGGGAAACGGCCAGCCCCAGCATTTT.